This T cell receptor beta chain originates from a study of blood T cell repertoires in COVID-19. V shed 3 bases and J 5 bases; nucleotides not matched to a gene: 6. Germline values: CDR1 SGHRS, CDR2 YFSETQ. The length of the CDR3 is 15 residues. In the study's own analysis: Estimation of nucleated cell counts was performed using reference gene primer amplification. The repertoire was sequenced with immunoSEQ multiplex PCR; TCRdb's copy has only in-frame clones and lacks some. The V and J calls and clone size are taken from that table; D and trimming were inferred from the DNA. Here the sample spans approximately 210,000 clones, about 82% being singletons. Seattle patient enrollment occurred during active infection, with longitudinal follow-up thereafter.

The clonotype was recovered from a man between 60 and 75 years old with COVID-19, enrolled during active disease. The chain joins TRBV5-1 to TRBJ2-5; 11 nucleotides align to TRBD1. The specimen was peripheral blood. For the CDR3, the DNA is TGCGCCAGCAGCTCTCGGACAGGGGGCTATGAGACCCAGTACTTC. It specifies CASSSRTGGYETQYF. Drawing the rest from reference TRBV5-1 and TRBJ2-5, the complete variable domain is KAGVTQTPRYLIKTRGQQVTLSCSPISGHRSVSWYQQTPGQGLQFLFEYFSETQRNKGNFPGRFSGRQFSNSRSEMNVSTLELGDSALYLCASSSRTGGYETQYFGPGTRLLVL.